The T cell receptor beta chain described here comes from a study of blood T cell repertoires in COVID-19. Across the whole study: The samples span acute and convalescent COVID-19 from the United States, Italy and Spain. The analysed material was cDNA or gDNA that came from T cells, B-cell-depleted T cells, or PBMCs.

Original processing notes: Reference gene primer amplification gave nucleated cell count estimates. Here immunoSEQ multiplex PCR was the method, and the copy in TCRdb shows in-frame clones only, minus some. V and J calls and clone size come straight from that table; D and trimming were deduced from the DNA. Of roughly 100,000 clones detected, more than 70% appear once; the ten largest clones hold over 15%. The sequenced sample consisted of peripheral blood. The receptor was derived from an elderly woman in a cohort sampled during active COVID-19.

In DNA form, the CDR3 reads TGTGCCAGCAGTTTAGGGGGGGTCAATCAGCCCCAGCATTTT. This sequence encodes CASSLGGVNQPQHF. V and J are TRBV28 and TRBJ1-5; possibly TRBD1 for D (5 bases). The ends were cut back, 2 bases at V and 3 bases at J, with 8 bases in the middle. CDR1 and CDR2 from the germline V gene are MDHEN and SYDVKM. The CDR3 is 14 residues long.